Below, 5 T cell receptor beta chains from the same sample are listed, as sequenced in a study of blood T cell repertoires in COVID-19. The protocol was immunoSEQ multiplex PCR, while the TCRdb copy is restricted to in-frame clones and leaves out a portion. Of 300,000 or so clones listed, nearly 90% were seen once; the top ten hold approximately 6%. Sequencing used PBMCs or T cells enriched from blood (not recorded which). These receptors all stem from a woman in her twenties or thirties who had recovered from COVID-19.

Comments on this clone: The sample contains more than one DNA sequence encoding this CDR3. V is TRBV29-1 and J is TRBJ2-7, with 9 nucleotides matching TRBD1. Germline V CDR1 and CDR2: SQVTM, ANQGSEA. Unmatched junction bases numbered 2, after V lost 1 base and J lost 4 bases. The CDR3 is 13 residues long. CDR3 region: CSVEADRGYEQYF. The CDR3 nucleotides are TGCAGCGTTGAAGCGGACAGGGGTTACGAGCAGTACTTC.

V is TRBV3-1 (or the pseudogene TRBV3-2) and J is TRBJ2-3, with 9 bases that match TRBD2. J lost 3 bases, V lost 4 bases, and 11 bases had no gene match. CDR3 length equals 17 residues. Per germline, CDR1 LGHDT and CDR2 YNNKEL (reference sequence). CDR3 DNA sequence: TGTGCCAGCAGCCCCCGTCTCAGCGGGGGGTCGACAGATACGCAGTATTTT. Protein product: CASSPRLSGGSTDTQYF.

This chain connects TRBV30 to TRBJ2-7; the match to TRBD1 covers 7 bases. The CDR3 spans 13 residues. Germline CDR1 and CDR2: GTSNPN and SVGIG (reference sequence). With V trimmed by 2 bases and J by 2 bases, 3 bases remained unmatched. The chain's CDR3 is CAWSKGAPYEQYF. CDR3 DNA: TGTGCCTGGAGTAAGGGGGCCCCCTACGAGCAGTACTTC.

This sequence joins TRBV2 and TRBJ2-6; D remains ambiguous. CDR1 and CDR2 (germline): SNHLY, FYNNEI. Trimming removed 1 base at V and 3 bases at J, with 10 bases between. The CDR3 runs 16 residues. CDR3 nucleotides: TGTGCCAGCAGTGAAGATGGTTCGAGTGGGGCCAACGTCCTGACTTTC. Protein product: CASSEDGSSGANVLTF.

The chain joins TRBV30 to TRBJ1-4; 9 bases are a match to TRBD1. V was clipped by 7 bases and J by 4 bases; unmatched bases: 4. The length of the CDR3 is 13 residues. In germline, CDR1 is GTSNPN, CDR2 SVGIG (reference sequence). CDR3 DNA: TGTGCCTCGGGGACAGGGTTTAATGAAAAACTGTTTTTT. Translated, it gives CASGTGFNEKLFF.